Below, 21 T cell receptor beta chains from the same sample are listed, as sequenced in a study of CD8 T cells in ankylosing spondylitis. Findings and limits, study-wide: About 8 highly homologous variants made up a TCR beta motif, and this motif appeared characteristic of ankylosing spondylitis blood.

Antigens of these TCRs are unknown. TCRdb processed the 5' RACE reads anew with MiXCR; each CDR3 protein has one entry. The data hold under 850,000 distinct CDR3 sequences, with 15% to 20% observed a single time. Sequenced: blood, either unsorted or a sorted T cell fraction (not recorded which). These receptors originate from a male donor with ankylosing spondylitis.

This clonotype has a handful of counts. The chain joins TRBV29-1 to TRBJ2-1; weak D call: TRBD2 (5 bases). Germline lookup yields CDR1 SQVTM and CDR2 ANQGSEA. Trimming pared 8 bases from V and 1 base from J, leaving 12 bases between. The CDR3 covers 13 residues. CDR3 bases: TGCAGCTATGAGGGTGGGTCCTACAATGAGCAGTTCTTC. Translation: CSYEGGSYNEQFF.

This clonotype was seen more than once but under ten times. The chain joins TRBV4-1 to TRBJ2-7, with D possibly TRBD1 on 5 matching bases. V dropped 0 bases and J dropped 4 bases, with 10 bases sitting between them. The germline gives CDR1 MGHRA, CDR2 YSYEKL. The CDR3 spans 14 residues. CDR3 DNA: TGCGCCAGCAGCCAAGACAGGGCTGGGTACGAGCAGTACTTC. Protein product: CASSQDRAGYEQYF.

In its sample, this clonotype was seen a few times. The chain uses TRBV20-1 and TRBJ2-7; D possibly corresponds to TRBD2 (6 bases). There are 12 residues in the CDR3. The V gene lost 3 bases and the J gene lost 3 bases, with 9 bases spanning the gap. In germline, CDR1 is DFQATT, CDR2 SNEGSKA (reference sequence). CDR3 nucleotides: TGCAGTGCTAGGGACTACCTCTACGAGCAGTACTTC. Its protein product is CSARDYLYEQYF.

In its sample, this clonotype was seen a few times. The CDR3 sequence: CASSLDGVAGANVLTF. The CDR3 DNA follows: TGTGCCAGCAGCTTAGACGGGGTGGCTGGGGCCAACGTCCTGACTTTC. The V gene is TRBV7-9, the J gene TRBJ2-6; D possibly corresponds to TRBD2 (5 bases). Germline CDR1 SEHNR, CDR2 FQNEAQ (reference sequence). Trimming pared 1 base from V and 2 bases from J, leaving 9 bases between. CDR3 size: 16 residues. Full variable domain (remainder filled in from reference TRBV7-9 and TRBJ2-6): DTGVSQNPRHKITKRGQNVTFRCDPISEHNRLYWYRQTLGQGPEFLTYFQNEAQLEKSRLLSDRFSAERPKGSFSTLEIQRTEQGDSAMYLCASSLDGVAGANVLTFGAGSRLTVL.

A few counts support this clonotype. The chain is built from TRBV29-1 and TRBJ2-1, with 9 positions matching TRBD1. This CDR3 is 13 amino acids long. The V segment lost 6 bases and the J segment 7 bases; nucleotides outside the gene matches: 7. Germline V gene sequence: CDR1 SQVTM, CDR2 ANQGSEA. The CDR3 DNA is TGCAGCGTAGACAGGGGGGGAAGGAATGAGCAGTTCTTC. Its translation: CSVDRGGRNEQFF.

This clonotype has only a few counts. The J gene is TRBJ2-7, the V gene TRBV3-1; no clear D. CDR3 length: 16 amino acids. The V end was cut by 2 bases, the J end by 3 bases, with 17 bases between. Germline V gene sequence: CDR1 LGHDT, CDR2 YNNKEL (reference sequence). Here the CDR3 reads CASSQSVKGIFYEQYF. CDR3 nucleotide sequence: TGTGCCAGCAGCCAATCCGTAAAAGGGATTTTCTACGAGCAGTACTTC.

This clonotype was counted only a few times. This chain joins TRBV5-1 and TRBJ2-2; D is perhaps TRBD1 or TRBD2 (5 bases each). Deletions cut 0 bases from V and 6 bases from J, with 12 bases between. The CDR3 totals 15 residues. Germline CDR1 SGHRS, CDR2 YFSETQ. The CDR3 loop reads CASSLGGTPPGELFF. The CDR3 nucleotides are TGCGCCAGCAGCTTGGGGGGGACCCCGCCCGGGGAGCTGTTTTTT.

J is TRBJ2-5 and V is TRBV7-9, with D unresolved. The length of the CDR3 is 14 residues. V lost 5 bases and J lost 1, with 11 bases in between. CDR1 is SEHNR, CDR2 FQNEAQ, per germline (reference sequence). The CDR3 coding sequence is TGTGCCAGCAGCGCCGAAAGGGTCCAAGAGACCCAGTACTTC. As protein: CASSAERVQETQYF.

The chain carries TRBV5-1 and TRBJ2-3; 10 positions match TRBD1. This CDR3 is built from 15 residues. Germline assignment: CDR1 SGHRS and CDR2 YFSETQ. V lost 3 bases to trimming and J lost 11 bases; unmatched junction nucleotides: 12. The CDR3: CASSSSRDRGGLQYF. Here the CDR3 DNA reads TGCGCCAGCAGCTCGAGCCGGGACAGGGGAGGCTTGCAGTATTTT.

This clonotype was picked up a small number of times. The chain links TRBV12-3 or TRBV12-4 to TRBJ1-2, with 8 nucleotides matching TRBD1. This CDR3 is 14 amino acids long. V trimming: 6 bases; J trimming: 3 bases; junction bases outside the gene matches: 6. For the CDR3, the DNA is TGTGCCAGCAGAGGGACAGGCCGTGACTATGGCTACACCTTC. As protein: CASRGTGRDYGYTF.

V gene TRBV12-3 or TRBV12-4 combines with J gene TRBJ2-3; D remains unclear. The CDR3 extends over 15 amino acids. Between the trimmed V and J ends, which lost 6 bases and 2 bases, there was a span of 15 bases. CDR3 DNA sequence: TGTGCCAGCAGGCCAGGCAGGAGCTACACAGATACGCAGTATTTT. Translation gives CASRPGRSYTDTQYF.

This clonotype came up many times. A junction boundary mismatches the germline segment, possibly from a read error. The chain employs TRBV9 and TRBJ2-1; 9 nucleotides match TRBD2. The CDR3 consists of 15 residues. Germline CDR1 reads SGDLS; CDR2 reads YYNGEE. For the CDR3, the DNA is TGCGCCAGCAGCGTTAGCGGGGGATCCTACAATGAGCAGTTCTTC. It translates to CASSVSGGSYNEQFF.

This clonotype was seen a handful of times. The CDR3 protein is CASSPLDWGNTYEQYF. The CDR3 DNA sequence: TGTGCCAGCAGCCCATTGGATTGGGGTAATACCTACGAGCAGTACTTC. This chain links TRBV27 with TRBJ2-7; D is undetermined. The CDR3 has 16 amino acids. Germline assignment: CDR1 MNHEY and CDR2 SMNVEV (reference sequence). The V end lost 6 bases, the J end lost 2 bases, and 20 bases lay between the germline ends.

Only a few counts were recorded for this clonotype. The chain joins TRBV29-1 to TRBJ1-4; a weak D match, TRBD1 (5 bases). CDR1 and CDR2 from the germline V gene are SQVTM and ANQGSEA. This CDR3 has 15 amino acids. With 5 bases removed from V and 5 bases from J, the gap between germline ends came to 18 bases. The CDR3 sequence: CSVQTQGRSNEKLFF. The CDR3 DNA reads TGCAGCGTTCAAACTCAGGGACGTTCGAATGAAAAACTGTTTTTT.

This chain uses TRBV9 with TRBJ2-1; D may match TRBD1 or TRBD2 (5 bases each). Germline loops: CDR1 SGDLS, CDR2 YYNGEE. CDR3 length: 13 residues. Trimming took 3 bases from V and 7 from J, leaving 11 bases between them. CDR3 region: CASSAGLPNEQFF. The CDR3 coding sequence is TGTGCCAGCAGCGCGGGGCTTCCAAATGAGCAGTTCTTC.

This clonotype has just a few counts. V gene TRBV19 combines with J gene TRBJ2-7; TRBD2 agrees at 8 bases. The CDR3 is 15 amino acids. V shed 5 bases, J shed 0 bases, and the junction held 6 bases outside the gene matches. Germline V gene sequence: CDR1 LNHDA, CDR2 SQIVND (reference sequence). The CDR3 region has the DNA TGTGCCAGTAGTCGGGGGGGCTCAGGCTCCTACGAGCAGTACTTC. Residues: CASSRGGSGSYEQYF.

The J gene is TRBJ2-3, the V gene TRBV4-2; 9 bases are a match to TRBD2. The germline CDR1 and CDR2 sequences are LGHNA and YNFKEQ. The CDR3 runs to 16 residues. Losses at the gene ends were 4 bases for V and 8 bases for J; bases not matched to a gene: 13. The CDR3 DNA reads TGTGCCAGCAGCCTTAGCGGGAGTGGGGAGAGCGGTACGCAGTATTTT. Residues: CASSLSGSGESGTQYF.

This clonotype was observed a few times. The genes are TRBV12-3 or TRBV12-4 and TRBJ1-2; tentative D call: TRBD1 (5 bases). V was pared by 0 bases and J by 4 bases, with 12 bases between. This CDR3 spans 15 amino acids. The CDR3 DNA sequence: TGTGCCAGCAGTTTAGCGAGGGGCTCTGGCTATGGCTACACCTTC. Its translation: CASSLARGSGYGYTF.

This rearrangement joins TRBV7-8 to TRBJ1-3, with D maybe TRBD1 (5 bases). Germline V gives CDR1 SGHVS, CDR2 FQNEAQ. Trimming shortened V by 1 base and J by 3 bases, and 13 bases separated the two germline ends. This CDR3 spans 16 amino acids. CDR3: CASSLVQGEIGNTIYF. DNA of the CDR3: TGTGCCAGCAGCTTAGTGCAGGGAGAAATTGGAAACACCATATATTTT. Full variable domain (outside the CDR3, taken from reference TRBV7-8 and TRBJ1-3): GAGVSQSPRYKVAKRGQDVALRCDPISGHVSLFWYQQALGQGPEFLTYFQNEAQLDKSGLPSDRFFAERPEGSVSTLKIQRTQQEDSAVYLCASSLVQGEIGNTIYFGEGSWLTVV.

This clonotype has only a few counts. A junction end diverges from the germline sequence, so it may reflect a read error. V gene TRBV5-1 combines with J gene TRBJ2-3; 7 bases line up with TRBD2. Germline V lookup: CDR1 SGHRS, CDR2 YFSETQ. This CDR3 is 15 amino acids long. This chain's CDR3 is CASSLVGGYTDTQYF. The DNA for the CDR3 is TGTGCCAGCAGCTTAGTCGGGGGGTACACAGATACGCAGTATTTT. The complete variable domain, with remaining parts taken from reference TRBV5-1 and TRBJ2-3, reads KAGVTQTPRYLIKTRGQQVTLSCSPISGHRSVSWYQQTPGQGLQFLFEYFSETQRNKGNFPGRFSGRQFSNSRSEMNVSTLELGDSALYLCASSLVGGYTDTQYFGPGTRLTVL.

In this sample, this clonotype turned up a few times. The chain couples TRBV7-9 to TRBJ2-7; a possible D gene is TRBD1 (8 bases). Germline lookup yields CDR1 SEHNR and CDR2 FQNEAQ (reference sequence). The CDR3 runs 15 residues. V lost 4 bases and J lost 0, with 13 bases in between. CDR3 residues: CASSSTGEGSYEQYF. CDR3 in DNA: TGTGCCAGCAGCTCGACAGGGGAGGGCTCCTACGAGCAGTACTTC.